Listed below are T cell receptor beta chains from one sample, sequenced in a study of Ad26.COV2.S vaccination and SARS-CoV-2 variants. Clones were read by immunoSEQ multiplex PCR, and TCRdb kept only the in-frame ones, dropping some. The sample holds fewer than 500,000 clones, around 90% seen once. Here the sequenced sample was peripheral blood, taken in a trial of Ad26.COV2.S vaccine versus placebo. The receptors stem from a person between 18 and 65 years old who received the Ad26.COV2.S COVID-19 vaccine or a placebo. Each CDR3 is given with its conserved first and last residue. D genes are given only for firm matches. Only part of the rows carry a size: once, few, many, or a class if the clone is expanded.

d_gene: NA
j_gene: TRBJ1-5
abundance: NA
v_gene: TRBV16
CDR3nt: TGTGCCAGCAGCCAATCTGGTATAGCGACTCAGCCCCAGCATTTT
CDR3aa: CASSQSGIATQPQHF

d_gene: NA
j_gene: TRBJ1-3
abundance: NA
v_gene: TRBV28
CDR3nt: TGTGCCAGCAAGGACCCCGGAAACACCATATATTTT
CDR3aa: CASKDPGNTIYF

d_gene: TRBD2
j_gene: TRBJ2-5
abundance: NA
v_gene: TRBV5-1
CDR3nt: TGCGCCAGCAGCTTGGCCCTGGGGCTAGCGGGAAAACTTGCCCAGTACTTC
CDR3aa: CASSLALGLAGKLAQYF

d_gene: NA
j_gene: TRBJ1-1
abundance: NA
v_gene: TRBV14
CDR3nt: TGTGCCAGCAGCCAACTGGGGGTGTCGAACACTGAAGCTTTCTTT
CDR3aa: CASSQLGVSNTEAFF

d_gene: NA
j_gene: TRBJ2-1
abundance: NA
v_gene: TRBV7-2
CDR3nt: TGTGCCAGCAGTCAGGAGGCGTCGGCGCTTTACAATGAGCAGTTCTTC
CDR3aa: CASSQEASALYNEQFF

d_gene: TRBD1
j_gene: TRBJ2-2
abundance: NA
v_gene: TRBV28
CDR3nt: TGTGCCAGCGATACAGGGGGCTGGGGGACCGGGGAGCTGTTTTTT
CDR3aa: CASDTGGWGTGELFF

d_gene: NA
j_gene: TRBJ1-1
abundance: once
v_gene: TRBV27
CDR3nt: TGTGCCAGCAGTTCCTCGGTAGGGGTGAACACTGAAGCTTTCTTT
CDR3aa: CASSSSVGVNTEAFF

d_gene: NA
j_gene: TRBJ2-1
abundance: NA
v_gene: TRBV18
CDR3nt: TGTGCCAGCTCACCCAGAGGGTGGGAAGGTGAGCAGTTCTTC
CDR3aa: CASSPRGWEGEQFF

d_gene: NA
j_gene: TRBJ2-1
abundance: NA
v_gene: TRBV7-2
CDR3nt: TGTGCCAGCAGCCGTTTTGCTAGCGACTACAATGAGCAGTTCTTC
CDR3aa: CASSRFASDYNEQFF

d_gene: NA
j_gene: TRBJ2-3
abundance: NA
v_gene: TRBV14
CDR3nt: TGTGCCAGCAGCCGGGACTCAAGCACAGATACGCAGTATTTT
CDR3aa: CASSRDSSTDTQYF

d_gene: TRBD1
j_gene: TRBJ2-2
abundance: once
v_gene: TRBV28
CDR3nt: TGTGCCAGCAGTGGACAGGGGGCTTACGGGGAGCTGTTTTTT
CDR3aa: CASSGQGAYGELFF

d_gene: TRBD1
j_gene: TRBJ2-7
abundance: NA
v_gene: TRBV14
CDR3nt: TGTGCCAGCAGCCAAGACAGGACAGGGACCTACGAGCAGTACTTC
CDR3aa: CASSQDRTGTYEQYF

d_gene: NA
j_gene: TRBJ2-7
abundance: NA
v_gene: TRBV5-1
CDR3nt: TGCGCCAGCAGCTTGGCCTTTGGACAGCGAAAGAACTCCTACGAGCAGTACTTC
CDR3aa: CASSLAFGQRKNSYEQYF

d_gene: NA
j_gene: TRBJ1-5
abundance: NA
v_gene: TRBV7-8
CDR3nt: TGTGCCAGCAGCCCGGGCAGGGAAGGTCAGCCCCAGCATTTT
CDR3aa: CASSPGREGQPQHF

d_gene: TRBD2
j_gene: TRBJ2-3
abundance: NA
v_gene: TRBV15
CDR3nt: TGTGCCACCAGCAGAGGCGGGAGAGCGGATACGCAGTATTTT
CDR3aa: CATSRGGRADTQYF

d_gene: NA
j_gene: TRBJ2-7
abundance: NA
v_gene: TRBV6-5
CDR3nt: TGTGCCAGCAAAGTCCAGTACGAGCAGTACTTC
CDR3aa: CASKVQYEQYF

d_gene: TRBD2
j_gene: TRBJ2-7
abundance: NA
v_gene: TRBV3-1/TRBV3-2
CDR3nt: TGTGCCAGCAGCCATGAATCCGGGACTAGCGGCACTGGGGTGGACTACGAGCAGTACTTC
CDR3aa: CASSHESGTSGTGVDYEQYF

d_gene: TRBD2
j_gene: TRBJ2-7
abundance: NA
v_gene: TRBV6-1
CDR3nt: TGTGCCAGCAGTGAATGGACTAGCGGGAACTACGAGCAGTACTTC
CDR3aa: CASSEWTSGNYEQYF

d_gene: NA
j_gene: TRBJ1-1
abundance: NA
v_gene: TRBV19
CDR3nt: TGTGCCAGTACCCAACGGGGGAACACTGAAGCTTTCTTT
CDR3aa: CASTQRGNTEAFF

d_gene: NA
j_gene: TRBJ2-7
abundance: NA
v_gene: TRBV11-2
CDR3nt: TGTGCCAGCAGCGCCTCCGGACCGGCCTACGAGCAGTACTTC
CDR3aa: CASSASGPAYEQYF

d_gene: NA
j_gene: TRBJ1-2
abundance: NA
v_gene: TRBV12-3/TRBV12-4
CDR3nt: TGTGCCAGCACCCTACAGGGCTATGGCTACACCTTC
CDR3aa: CASTLQGYGYTF

d_gene: NA
j_gene: TRBJ2-1
abundance: NA
v_gene: TRBV7-8
CDR3nt: TGTGCCAGCAGCATCGAGATTGGGTTCACGAATGAGCAGTTCTTC
CDR3aa: CASSIEIGFTNEQFF

d_gene: NA
j_gene: TRBJ2-5
abundance: NA
v_gene: TRBV5-1
CDR3nt: TGCGCCAGCAGCTTGGGTTTAGCTAGGGAGACCCAGTACTTC
CDR3aa: CASSLGLARETQYF

d_gene: TRBD1
j_gene: TRBJ1-5
abundance: NA
v_gene: TRBV27
CDR3nt: TGTGCCAGCAGTTTATCAAGGGGGCTCGGGGCCCAGCATTTT
CDR3aa: CASSLSRGLGAQHF

d_gene: NA
j_gene: TRBJ1-6
abundance: NA
v_gene: TRBV9
CDR3nt: TGTGCCAGCAGCGTAGGGGGGGATAATTCACCCCTCCACTTT
CDR3aa: CASSVGGDNSPLHF